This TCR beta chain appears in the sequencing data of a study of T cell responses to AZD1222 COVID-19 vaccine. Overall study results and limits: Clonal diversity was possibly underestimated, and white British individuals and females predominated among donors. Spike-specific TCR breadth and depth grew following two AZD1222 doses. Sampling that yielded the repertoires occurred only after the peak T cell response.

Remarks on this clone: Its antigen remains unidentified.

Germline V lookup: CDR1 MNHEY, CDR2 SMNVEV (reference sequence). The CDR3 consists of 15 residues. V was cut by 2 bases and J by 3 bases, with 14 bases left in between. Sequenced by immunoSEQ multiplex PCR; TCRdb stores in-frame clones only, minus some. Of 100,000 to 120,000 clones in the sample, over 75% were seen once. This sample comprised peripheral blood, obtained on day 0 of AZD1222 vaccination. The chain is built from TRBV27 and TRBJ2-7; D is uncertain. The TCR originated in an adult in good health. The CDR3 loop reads CASSLMADKGYEQYF. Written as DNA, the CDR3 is TGTGCCAGCAGTTTAATGGCCGACAAGGGCTACGAGCAGTACTTC.